This T cell receptor (beta chain) was sequenced during a study of patients and donors after allogeneic stem cell transplantation. The length of the CDR3 is 12 residues. V was trimmed by 4 bases and J by 1 base, leaving 6 bases between them. CDR1 and CDR2 (germline): SQVTM, ANQGSEA. TCRdb used MiXCR to reprocess the RT-PCR reads, holding one entry per CDR3 protein. The data show around 240,000 distinct CDR3 sequences, with 13% to 15% seen just once and around a tenth held by the top ten. What was sequenced was blood, either unsorted or a sorted T cell fraction (not recorded which). The source is a human donor who was either an allogeneic HSCT recipient or a stem cell or donor lymphocyte infusion donor (not recorded which). It is not recorded whose cells these are; they may come from a transplant donor. The J gene is TRBJ2-3, the V gene TRBV29-1; D not resolved. The CDR3 nucleotides read TGCAGCGTTGCGTGGCGCACAGATACGCAGTATTTT. It codes for CSVAWRTDTQYF.